This T cell receptor (beta chain) emerged from a study of T cells in women clearing cervical HPV infection. HPV was found by MY09/MY11 PCR and dot-blot genotyping. Regarding this clone: The read is 3 residues too short to cover the CDR3 end, so that end is filled in from the germline J gene.

immunoSEQ multiplex PCR used an average of about 1.3 ug genomic DNA. Sequencing was performed with immunoSEQ multiplex PCR; in TCRdb, only in-frame clones are kept and a portion is missing. The listing records around 30,000 clones. Germline V gene data show CDR1 as KGHSY and CDR2 as FQNENV. Trimming stripped 2 bases from V and 0 bases from J, with 4 bases between. This CDR3 region has 14 residues. The sequenced sample consisted of blood buffy coat. The clonotype was recovered from a woman between 18 and 75 years old with a cervical HPV16 infection that either progressed to CIN3+ or cleared (not recorded which). V usage is TRBV16 and J usage is TRBJ2-2; D is undetermined. CDR3 bases read: TGTGCCAGCAGCCAAACAGCGAACACCGGGGAG. This translates into CASSQTANTGE. The CDR3, in full, reads CASSQTANTGELFF.